Below, one T cell receptor (beta chain) is given with its context. Its antigen remains unidentified. This sample is drawn from a study of blood T cells in healthy people across ages. Study-wide results and caveats: When one million T cells were used, diversity estimates were thought to be underestimates.

It was with a sample-barcoded 5' primer and a J-beta primer mix that a second PCR of roughly 7 to 11 cycles was run. Each cDNA molecule was tagged by a template-switch adaptor with 12 random nucleotides. Using its own MiXCR run on the 5' RACE reads, TCRdb lists one record per CDR3 protein. The sample shows about 640,000 distinct CDR3 sequences, 58% of them seen only once. The CDR3 totals 15 residues. Germline values: CDR1 SGHAT, CDR2 FQNNGV. V gave up 5 bases and J gave up 1 base; unmatched junction bases: 3. The individuals who served as donors were healthy Caucasians living in Russia, aged roughly 6 to 100. Total RNA extraction produced at least 6 micrograms (per sample) for the study.

The TCR originated in a man aged 60 to 75 in good health. The sequenced sample consisted of blood. The chain combines TRBV11-2 with TRBJ2-4; 9 positions match TRBD2. CDR3 residues: CASSSLAGAKNIQYF. CDR3 in DNA: TGTGCCAGCAGCAGTCTAGCGGGGGCCAAAAACATTCAGTACTTC.